The entry below gives a single T cell receptor beta chain sequence along with its context. Germline CDR1 MNHEY, CDR2 SMNVEV (reference sequence). This CDR3 region has 13 residues. V gave up 3 bases and J gave up 5 bases, with 10 bases separating them. This record belongs to a study of cytomegalovirus exposure and HLA in healthy donors. Primers included in the PCR were 60 Vbeta and 13 Jbeta primers. Clones were sequenced by immunoSEQ multiplex PCR, and TCRdb holds only the in-frame ones, with some missing. This table holds approximately 110,000 clones, around 62% found once. The sample taken for sequencing was PBMCs. This sequence was found in a man in his thirties or forties in good health and CMV-seropositive. The V call is TRBV27, the J call TRBJ1-1; D perhaps matches TRBD1 (6 bases). DNA of the CDR3: TGTGCCAGCAGTTTGCAGGGGTTGACTGAAGCTTTCTTT. Amino acid sequence: CASSLQGLTEAFF.